Presented here are 21 T cell receptor beta chains from one specimen sequenced in a study of PD-1 blockade in classical Hodgkin lymphoma. Time point described: newly diagnosed, previously untreated cHL patient sample. Generated by immunoSEQ multiplex PCR, the TCRdb table keeps only in-frame clones and is missing some. The table includes about 15,000 clones, roughly 87% detected once. Sample: peripheral blood mononuclear cells (PBMCs). These receptors all stem from a human donor with classical Hodgkin lymphoma.

The chain is built from TRBV27 and TRBJ1-2; TRBD1 matches at 9 bases. The V segment lost 5 bases and the J segment 5 bases; nucleotides outside the gene matches: 9. The CDR3 spans 15 residues. Looked up from germline, CDR1 is MNHEY and CDR2 is SMNVEV (reference sequence). CDR3 DNA sequence: TGTGCCAGCAGTACCTACAGGGGGCGAAATTATGGCTACACCTTC. This translates into CASSTYRGRNYGYTF.

This rearrangement joins TRBV27 to TRBJ2-4; the D is unclear. The CDR3 runs 15 residues. V shed 1 base and J shed 0 bases, with 7 bases lying between them. Germline CDR1 is MNHEY and CDR2 is SMNVEV (reference sequence). The CDR3: CASSLLYGAKNIQYF. CDR3 DNA: TGTGCCAGCAGTTTATTGTACGGAGCCAAAAACATTCAGTACTTC.

The CDR3 DNA reads TGTGCCAGCAGTCCCGCTGAGCGAGGAAAACTGTTTTTT. This sequence encodes CASSPAERGKLFF. This rearrangement joins TRBV28 to TRBJ1-4; the D is unclear. Germline CDR1 MDHEN, CDR2 SYDVKM. The CDR3 sequence is 13 residues long. V dropped 5 bases and J dropped 10 bases, with 14 bases sitting between them.

The chain links TRBV6-5 to TRBJ1-3; D possibly corresponds to TRBD1 (5 bases). V was shortened by 2 bases and J by 4 bases, with 12 bases between the two germline ends. Germline CDR1 and CDR2: MNHEY and SVGAGI. This CDR3 spans 15 amino acids. The CDR3 DNA is TGTGCCAGCAGTTACAAAGGGGCGCAAGGAAACACCATATATTTT. Amino acids: CASSYKGAQGNTIYF.

The chain links TRBV7-2 to TRBJ2-7; TRBD1 matches 7 bases. From germline, CDR1 is SGHTA and CDR2 FQGNSA. This CDR3 is 14 amino acids long. V dropped 3 bases and J dropped 0; count of bases not matched to a gene: 2. CDR3 nucleotides: TGTGCCAGCAGCTTCGGGACAGCCTCCTACGAGCAGTACTTC. The encoded protein is CASSFGTASYEQYF.

The CDR3 is CASSLAPGLAYNEQFF. As DNA, the CDR3 is TGTGCCAGCAGCTTGGCACCGGGACTAGCGTACAATGAGCAGTTCTTC. The J gene is TRBJ2-1, the V gene TRBV5-5; TRBD2 aligns across 10 bases. Germline V gene data show CDR1 as SGHKS and CDR2 as YYEKEE (reference sequence). V was clipped by 0 bases and J by 4 bases; unmatched bases: 4. The CDR3 is 16 residues long.

The table lists this clone with a few counts. The chain carries TRBV28 and TRBJ2-5; 8 positions agree with TRBD2. Per germline, CDR1 MDHEN and CDR2 SYDVKM. V gave up 2 bases and J gave up 0 bases; unmatched junction bases: 5. The CDR3 sequence is 16 residues long. CDR3 loop: CASSLDGRANQETQYF. CDR3 coding DNA: TGTGCCAGCAGTTTAGACGGGAGGGCAAACCAAGAGACCCAGTACTTC.

The chain combines TRBV27 with TRBJ2-5, with D maybe TRBD1 (5 bases). The CDR3 has 14 residues. CDR1 and CDR2 (germline): MNHEY, SMNVEV (reference sequence). V shed 4 bases and J shed 3 bases, with 12 bases lying between them. The CDR3 loop is CASSSIGQEETQYF. Here the CDR3 DNA reads TGTGCCAGCAGTTCTATAGGACAAGAAGAGACCCAGTACTTC.

The rearrangement joins TRBV5-1 to TRBJ2-2; TRBD2 is a possible D gene (5 bases). This CDR3 spans 14 amino acids. Trimming took 4 bases from V and 1 from J, leaving 8 bases between them. CDR1 is SGHRS and CDR2 is YFSETQ in the germline V gene. This chain's CDR3 is CASSPSGNTGELFF. For the CDR3, the DNA is TGCGCCAGCAGCCCGAGCGGGAACACCGGGGAGCTGTTTTTT.

The rearrangement links TRBV12-5 to TRBJ1-3, with D perhaps matching TRBD1 (6 bases). The V gene's germline CDR1 is LGHNT and CDR2 FRNRAP. V lost 6 bases to trimming and J lost 1 base, with 16 bases between them. The CDR3 loop spans 16 amino acids. This chain's CDR3 is CASGQRTAFSGNTIYF. The CDR3 DNA follows: TGTGCTAGTGGCCAACGGACAGCTTTTTCTGGAAACACCATATATTTT.

Of note for this clone: One junction end does not reproduce the germline sequence, and a read error may be involved. V gene TRBV28 combines with J gene TRBJ1-1; maybe TRBD1 (5 bases). Looked up from germline, CDR1 is MDHEN and CDR2 is SYDVKM. The CDR3 consists of 13 residues. The CDR3 here is CASGLTDNTEAFF. The CDR3, as DNA: TGTGCCAGCGGTTTGACAGACAACACTGAAGCTTTCTTT.

The rearrangement links TRBV5-1 to TRBJ1-2; 8 nucleotides agree with TRBD1. Looked up from germline, CDR1 is SGHRS and CDR2 is YFSETQ. The length of the CDR3 is 17 residues. With 0 bases clipped from V and 6 bases from J, the junction kept 13 bases outside the gene matches. CDR3 bases: TGCGCCAGCAGCTTGGGGACAGGGCGGTTGGGGCTAAATGGCTACACCTTC. It translates to CASSLGTGRLGLNGYTF.

V and J are TRBV28 and TRBJ2-2, with TRBD2 matching 13 bases. V trimming: 5 bases; J trimming: 1 base; junction bases outside the gene matches: 7. Germline CDR1 and CDR2: MDHEN and SYDVKM. This CDR3 is built from 18 residues. As DNA, the CDR3 is TGTGCCAGCAGTCCGGGACTAGCGGGAAGGGGGAACACCGGGGAGCTGTTTTTT. This translates into CASSPGLAGRGNTGELFF.

The chain joins TRBV5-6 to TRBJ2-7; D may be TRBD2 (6 bases). V was cut by 0 bases and J by 10 bases, with 11 bases left in between. The germline gives CDR1 SGHDT, CDR2 YYEEEE. There are 12 residues in the CDR3. CDR3 sequence: CASSLAAGPQYF. DNA for the CDR3: TGTGCCAGCAGCTTGGCCGCGGGGCCTCAGTACTTC.

J is TRBJ2-7 and V is TRBV29-1; tentative D call: TRBD1 (5 bases). The V end lost 0 bases, the J end lost 6 bases, and 12 bases lay between the germline ends. Germline CDR1 and CDR2: SQVTM and ANQGSEA. The CDR3 loop spans 13 amino acids. CDR3 in DNA: TGCAGCGTTGAAGAGCCCACCCAGGGCGAGCAGTACTTC. Residues: CSVEEPTQGEQYF.

The gene calls are TRBV28 and TRBJ2-1; tentative D call: TRBD1 (5 bases). Trimming shortened V by 2 bases and J by 4 bases, and 9 bases separated the two germline ends. Germline loops: CDR1 MDHEN, CDR2 SYDVKM. This CDR3 region has 14 residues. CDR3 residues: CASSLVGAYNEQFF. Written as DNA, the CDR3 is TGTGCCAGCAGTTTAGTAGGGGCGTACAATGAGCAGTTCTTC.

The chain combines TRBV18 with TRBJ2-2; the D call may be TRBD1 or TRBD2 (5 bases each). Looked up from germline, CDR1 is KGHSH and CDR2 is LQKENI. The CDR3 is made up of 15 amino acids. Trimming cost V 0 bases and J 4 bases, with 9 bases left between them. The CDR3 sequence: CASSPPAGTTGELFF. In DNA form, the CDR3 reads TGTGCCAGCTCACCACCAGCAGGGACCACCGGGGAGCTGTTTTTT.

V and J are TRBV28 and TRBJ2-1; TRBD1 agrees at 9 bases. This CDR3 contains 16 residues. Germline trimming cut 5 bases from V and 9 bases from J; bases unmatched to any gene: 14. From germline, CDR1 is MDHEN and CDR2 SYDVKM. The chain's CDR3 is CASSQQGARSVGEQFF. In nucleotides, the CDR3 is TGTGCCAGCAGTCAACAGGGGGCGCGGAGTGTAGGTGAGCAGTTCTTC.

V usage is TRBV7-6 and J usage is TRBJ2-2; D unclear. This CDR3 has 15 amino acids. V dropped 5 bases and J dropped 7 bases, with 17 bases sitting between them. Germline V gene data show CDR1 as SGHVS and CDR2 as FNYEAQ. Here the CDR3 reads CASSPSAFLGGELFF. The CDR3 DNA reads TGTGCCAGCAGCCCCTCCGCGTTCTTAGGCGGGGAGCTGTTTTTT.

The J gene is TRBJ2-7, the V gene TRBV7-9; TRBD1 is a possible D gene (6 bases). V was trimmed by 5 bases and J by 1 base, leaving 18 bases between them. The CDR3 runs 16 residues. Germline V gives CDR1 SEHNR, CDR2 FQNEAQ (reference sequence). CDR3 loop: CASSPPRKTGSYEQYF. In DNA, the CDR3 is TGTGCCAGCAGCCCCCCGCGGAAAACAGGGTCCTACGAGCAGTACTTC.

This rearrangement joins TRBV27 to TRBJ1-5; 8 bases map to TRBD1. The CDR3 consists of 15 residues. Germline loops: CDR1 MNHEY, CDR2 SMNVEV (reference sequence). The V segment lost 2 bases and the J segment 6 bases; nucleotides outside the gene matches: 6. CDR3 bases: TGTGCCAGCAGTTTAAGCAGGGGGCGCGGTCAGCCCCAGCATTTT. Protein product: CASSLSRGRGQPQHF.